Listed below are T cell receptor beta chains from one sample, sequenced in a study of T cell responses to AZD1222 COVID-19 vaccine. Profiling relied on immunoSEQ multiplex PCR, and the TCRdb table lists in-frame clones only, not all of them. This table has under 150,000 clones, around 93% appearing once. The sequencing here drew on peripheral blood, taken on day 0 of AZD1222 vaccination. The receptors were sampled from an adult in good health. CDR3s include the opening cysteine and the closing phenylalanine or tryptophan. Fields, in order: clone size, D gene, J gene, V gene, CDR3 DNA, CDR3 protein. D genes are given only for firm matches. Clone sizes are given selectively: once, few, many, or a class where the clone is expanded.

-	-	TRBJ1-6	TRBV6-1	TGTGCCAGCAGTGAAGTTGGGGTTTCACCCCTCCACTTT	CASSEVGVSPLHF
-	TRBD2	TRBJ2-2	TRBV2	TGTGCCAGCCATTCATTCAGCGGGAGTACCGGGGAGCTGTTTTTT	CASHSFSGSTGELFF
-	TRBD1	TRBJ1-5	TRBV13	TGTGCCAGCAGCGAGGGACAGTTCAATCAGCCCCAGCATTTT	CASSEGQFNQPQHF
-	TRBD2	TRBJ2-5	TRBV24-1	TGTGCCACCAGTGGTGATAGCGGGTACCAAGAGACCCAGTACTTC	CATSGDSGYQETQYF
-	-	TRBJ1-2	TRBV19	TGTGCCAGTAGTATATCGGGCCGGGCCCTTAACTATGGCTACACCTTC	CASSISGRALNYGYTF
few	-	TRBJ1-2	TRBV5-4	TGTGCCAGCAGCTTGGGGGGGTCCTATGGCTACACCTTC	CASSLGGSYGYTF
-	-	TRBJ1-1	TRBV15	TGTGCCACCAGCAGAGATGGGGGCTACACTGAAGCTTTCTTT	CATSRDGGYTEAFF
-	-	TRBJ2-7	TRBV4-1	TGCGCCAGCAGCCCCCTGAAGACAGGGAGGTACGAGCAGTACTTC	CASSPLKTGRYEQYF
-	-	TRBJ2-7	TRBV28	TGTGCCAGCAGTTTAACGGTCTCCGGGACCCCCGGGTATGCCTACGAGCAGTACTTC	CASSLTVSGTPGYAYEQYF
-	-	TRBJ2-2	TRBV28	TGTGCCAGCAGTTTAACGGGAAAGGGCGGGGAGCTGTTTTTT	CASSLTGKGGELFF
-	-	TRBJ1-1	TRBV5-1	TGCGCCAGCAGCTACCAGCTTCTGGGGAGAGGGACTGAAGCTTTCTTT	CASSYQLLGRGTEAFF
-	TRBD2	TRBJ2-7	TRBV4-2	TGTGCCAGCAGCCAAGAGACGAGCGGGGGTTACGAGCAGTACTTC	CASSQETSGGYEQYF
-	-	TRBJ1-1	TRBV7-2	TGTGCCAGCAGCCCCAGGGTGAGGGCTGAAGCTTTCTTT	CASSPRVRAEAFF
once	-	TRBJ1-2	TRBV7-9	TGTGCCAGCAGTCAAGCCGCGGGACAAAACTATGGCTACACCTTC	CASSQAAGQNYGYTF
-	-	TRBJ1-5	TRBV9	TGTGCCAGCAGCCCTACGAGCCAAAATCAGCCCCAGCATTTT	CASSPTSQNQPQHF
-	-	TRBJ1-1	TRBV6-5	TGTGCCAGCGCAACGCAGGGAGCCGGTTCAAGGGCTTTCTTT	CASATQGAGSRAFF
few	-	TRBJ1-1	TRBV7-9	TGTGCCAGCAGCTCTCCAATTGCGGCGTACAGTGGAAACACTGAAGCTTTCTTT	CASSSPIAAYSGNTEAFF
once	-	TRBJ1-3	TRBV4-2	TGTGCCAGCAGCCAAGTCATCTCTGGAAACACCATATATTTT	CASSQVISGNTIYF
-	-	TRBJ2-5	TRBV2	TGTGCCAGCAGCTTCGACAGAGAGACCCAGTACTTC	CASSFDRETQYF
-	-	TRBJ2-5	TRBV2	TGTGCCAGCCGGGCTGGGGGGGCGGGGGAGACCCAGTACTTC	CASRAGGAGETQYF
-	-	TRBJ1-1	TRBV4-3	TGCGCCAGCAGCCAAGAAGGCAGGGGCTGGGACACTGAAGCTTTCTTT	CASSQEGRGWDTEAFF
-	-	TRBJ1-6	TRBV6-5	TGTGCCAGCAGTTACTCCGGTGTGGATTCACCCCTCCACTTT	CASSYSGVDSPLHF
-	TRBD1	TRBJ1-6	TRBV6-5	TGTGCCAGCAGTTCGCAGGGGGTAAGATCACCCCTCCACTTT	CASSSQGVRSPLHF
-	-	TRBJ2-1	TRBV11-2	TGTGCCAGCAGCTTCGGACGCGGGATGTTGACTGAGCAGTTCTTC	CASSFGRGMLTEQFF
-	TRBD2	TRBJ2-1	TRBV27	TGTGCCAGCGCCCTAGCGGGGGGTAATGAGCAGTTCTTC	CASALAGGNEQFF
-	TRBD1	TRBJ1-6	TRBV7-9	TGTGCCAGCAGTCGAACTGGACAGGGTAATAATTCACCCCTCCACTTT	CASSRTGQGNNSPLHF
-	-	TRBJ1-5	TRBV19	TGTGCCAGCGGACAGCGCAATCAGCCCCAGCATTTT	CASGQRNQPQHF
-	-	TRBJ2-7	TRBV12-3/TRBV12-4	TGTGCCAGCAGCTCAGGACCGGGGTCCGAGCAGTACTTC	CASSSGPGSEQYF
once	-	TRBJ1-2	TRBV7-9	TGTGCCAGCAGCTTAGGCGAGGAGAGCTATGGCTACACCTTC	CASSLGEESYGYTF
-	-	TRBJ2-5	TRBV28	TGTGCCAGCATTGGGAGGGAGACCCAGTACTTC	CASIGRETQYF
-	-	TRBJ1-2	TRBV4-3	TGCGCCAGCAGCCAAGATATTAACAGGGAAGGGACCTTC	CASSQDINREGTF
-	-	TRBJ2-1	TRBV6-1	TGTGCCAGCAGTGACGGTGGGGGCTACAATGAGCAGTTCTTC	CASSDGGGYNEQFF
-	-	TRBJ2-1	TRBV21-1	TGTGCCAGCAGCAAAGATCCGGACAGGAGGAACCCAAGCTCCTACAATGAGCAGTTCTTC	CASSKDPDRRNPSSYNEQFF
-	-	TRBJ2-7	TRBV7-6	TGTGCCAGCAGCTTGATTATAAACGAGCAGTACTTC	CASSLIINEQYF
-	-	TRBJ2-3	TRBV9	TGTGCCAGCAGCGTAGGTTCTAGCACAGATACGCAGTATTTT	CASSVGSSTDTQYF
-	-	TRBJ1-2	TRBV29-1	TGCAGCGTTGAATGGGGACCGATACAAGCTAACTATGGCTACACCTTC	CSVEWGPIQANYGYTF
few	TRBD1	TRBJ1-4	TRBV11-3	TGTGCCAGCAGCTTAGGATTGGGACAGGGGAGTGAAAAACTGTTTTTT	CASSLGLGQGSEKLFF
-	-	TRBJ2-3	TRBV3-1/TRBV3-2	TGTGCCAGCAGCCTCCGGGCTCCCGATACGCAGTATTTT	CASSLRAPDTQYF